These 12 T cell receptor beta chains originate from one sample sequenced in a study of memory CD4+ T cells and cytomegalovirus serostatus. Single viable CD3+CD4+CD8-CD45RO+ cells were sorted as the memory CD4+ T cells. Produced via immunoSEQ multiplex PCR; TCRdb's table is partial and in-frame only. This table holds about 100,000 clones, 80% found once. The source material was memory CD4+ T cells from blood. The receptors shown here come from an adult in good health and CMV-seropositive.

This CDR3 is CASSFTGLGQPQHF. The CDR3 region has the DNA TGCGCCAGCAGCTTTACAGGGCTCGGTCAGCCCCAGCATTTT. The V gene is TRBV5-1, the J gene TRBJ1-5, with D possibly matching TRBD1 (6 bases). CDR1 is SGHRS and CDR2 is YFSETQ in the germline V gene. The V and J ends lost 2 bases and 6 bases respectively, with 12 bases between them. The CDR3 contains 14 residues.

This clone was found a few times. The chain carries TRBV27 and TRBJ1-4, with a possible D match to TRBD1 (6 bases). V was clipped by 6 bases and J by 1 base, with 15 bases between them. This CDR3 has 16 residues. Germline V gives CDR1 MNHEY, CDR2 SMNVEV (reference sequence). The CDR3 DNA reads TGTGCCAGCAGACCACAGGGCCGAGGAACTAATGAAAAACTGTTTTTT. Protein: CASRPQGRGTNEKLFF.

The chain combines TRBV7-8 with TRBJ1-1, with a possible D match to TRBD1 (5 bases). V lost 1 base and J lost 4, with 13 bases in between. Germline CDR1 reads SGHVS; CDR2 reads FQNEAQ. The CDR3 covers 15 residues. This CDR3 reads CASSLEGAAPTEAFF. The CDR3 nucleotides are TGTGCCAGCAGCTTAGAAGGGGCAGCGCCCACTGAAGCTTTCTTT. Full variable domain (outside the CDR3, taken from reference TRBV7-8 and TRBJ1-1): GAGVSQSPRYKVAKRGQDVALRCDPISGHVSLFWYQQALGQGPEFLTYFQNEAQLDKSGLPSDRFFAERPEGSVSTLKIQRTQQEDSAVYLCASSLEGAAPTEAFFGQGTRLTVV.

CDR3 sequence (DNA): TGCGCCAGCAGCGTGACCGGTCTCCAAGAGACCCAGTACTTC. Translating it yields CASSVTGLQETQYF. The chain couples TRBV5-1 to TRBJ2-5, with no clear D. V was trimmed by 4 bases and J by 1 base, leaving 11 bases between them. This CDR3 has 14 residues. The germline V gene encodes CDR1 SGHRS and CDR2 YFSETQ.

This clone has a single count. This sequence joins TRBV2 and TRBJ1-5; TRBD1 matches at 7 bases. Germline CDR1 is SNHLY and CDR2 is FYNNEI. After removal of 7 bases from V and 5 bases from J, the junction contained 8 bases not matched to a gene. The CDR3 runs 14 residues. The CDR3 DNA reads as TGTGCCAGCAAAGGGGGGGACAGATATCAGCCCCAGCATTTT. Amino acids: CASKGGDRYQPQHF.

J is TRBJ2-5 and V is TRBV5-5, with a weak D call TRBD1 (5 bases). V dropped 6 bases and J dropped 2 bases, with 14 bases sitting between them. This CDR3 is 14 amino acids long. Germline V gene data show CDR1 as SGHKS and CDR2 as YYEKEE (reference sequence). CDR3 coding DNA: TGTGCCAGCAACTACGCCCAGGGACAAGAGACCCAGTACTTC. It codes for CASNYAQGQETQYF.

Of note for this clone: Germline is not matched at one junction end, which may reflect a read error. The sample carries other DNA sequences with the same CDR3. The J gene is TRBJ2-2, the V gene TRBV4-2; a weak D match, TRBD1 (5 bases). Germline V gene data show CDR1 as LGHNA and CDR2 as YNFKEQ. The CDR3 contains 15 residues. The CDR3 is CASSLRSGNTGELFF. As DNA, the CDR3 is TGTGCCAGCAGCCTTCGCTCAGGGAACACCGGAGAGCTGTTTTTT.

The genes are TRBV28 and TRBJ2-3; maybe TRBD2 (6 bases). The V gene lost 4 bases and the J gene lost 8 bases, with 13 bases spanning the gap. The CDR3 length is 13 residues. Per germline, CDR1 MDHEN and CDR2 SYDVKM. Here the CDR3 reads CASSSAGLPTQYF. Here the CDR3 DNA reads TGTGCCAGCAGTTCAGCCGGACTACCTACGCAGTATTTT.

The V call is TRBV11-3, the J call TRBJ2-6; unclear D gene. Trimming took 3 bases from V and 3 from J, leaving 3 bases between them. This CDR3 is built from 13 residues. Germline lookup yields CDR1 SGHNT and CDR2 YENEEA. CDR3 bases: TGTGCCAGCAGCTTGAGTGGGGCCAACGTCCTGACTTTC. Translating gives CASSLSGANVLTF.

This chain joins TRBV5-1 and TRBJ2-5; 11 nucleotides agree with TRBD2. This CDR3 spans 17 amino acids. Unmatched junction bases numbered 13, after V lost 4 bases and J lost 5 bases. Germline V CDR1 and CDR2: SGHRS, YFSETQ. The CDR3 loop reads CASSLGTSGGNAETQYF. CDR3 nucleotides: TGCGCCAGCAGCCTAGGGACTAGCGGAGGTAATGCGGAGACCCAGTACTTC. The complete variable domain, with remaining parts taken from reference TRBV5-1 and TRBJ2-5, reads KAGVTQTPRYLIKTRGQQVTLSCSPISGHRSVSWYQQTPGQGLQFLFEYFSETQRNKGNFPGRFSGRQFSNSRSEMNVSTLELGDSALYLCASSLGTSGGNAETQYFGPGTRLLVL.

The CDR3 nucleotides are TGTGCCAGCAGTGAAGCGGTGACCGGGGAGCTGTTTTTT. It is translated as CASSEAVTGELFF. The V gene is TRBV6-1, the J gene TRBJ2-2; the D is unclear. In germline, CDR1 is MNHNS, CDR2 SASEGT. V was cut by 0 bases and J by 5 bases, with 4 bases left in between. CDR3 length: 13 amino acids.

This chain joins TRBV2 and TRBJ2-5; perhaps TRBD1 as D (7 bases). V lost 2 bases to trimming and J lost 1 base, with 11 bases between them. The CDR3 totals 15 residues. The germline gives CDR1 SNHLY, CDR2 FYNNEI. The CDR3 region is CASSEYRGGQETQYF. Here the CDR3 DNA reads TGTGCCAGCAGTGAATACAGGGGAGGCCAAGAGACCCAGTACTTC.